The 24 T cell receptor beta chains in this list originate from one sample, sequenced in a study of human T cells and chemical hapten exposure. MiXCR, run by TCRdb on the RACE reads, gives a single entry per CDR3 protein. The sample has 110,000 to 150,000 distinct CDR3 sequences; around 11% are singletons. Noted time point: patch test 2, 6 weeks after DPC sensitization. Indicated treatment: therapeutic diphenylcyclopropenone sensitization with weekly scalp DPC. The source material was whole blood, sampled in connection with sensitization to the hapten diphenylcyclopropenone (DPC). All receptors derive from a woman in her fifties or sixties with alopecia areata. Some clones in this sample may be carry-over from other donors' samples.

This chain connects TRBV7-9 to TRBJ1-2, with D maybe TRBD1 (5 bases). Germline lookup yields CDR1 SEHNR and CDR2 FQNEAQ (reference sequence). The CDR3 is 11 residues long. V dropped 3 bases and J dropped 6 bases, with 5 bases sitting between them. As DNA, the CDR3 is TGTGCCAGCAGCTTGACAGATGGCTACACCTTC. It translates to CASSLTDGYTF.

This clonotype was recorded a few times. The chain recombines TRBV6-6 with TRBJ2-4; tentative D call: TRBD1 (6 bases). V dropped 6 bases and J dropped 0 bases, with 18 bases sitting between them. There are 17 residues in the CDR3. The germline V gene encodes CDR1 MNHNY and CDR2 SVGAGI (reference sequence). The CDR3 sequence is CASSTGTPVIAKNIQYF. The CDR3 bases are TGTGCCAGCAGCACTGGGACACCAGTAATAGCCAAAAACATTCAGTACTTC.

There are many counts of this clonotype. In DNA form, the CDR3 reads TGTGCCAGCAGTCACACTGGGAATACGCAGTATTTT. Encoded protein: CASSHTGNTQYF. V gene TRBV12-3 or TRBV12-4 combines with J gene TRBJ2-3; the D is unclear. This CDR3 contains 12 residues. Deletions cut 5 bases from V and 7 bases from J, with 10 bases between.

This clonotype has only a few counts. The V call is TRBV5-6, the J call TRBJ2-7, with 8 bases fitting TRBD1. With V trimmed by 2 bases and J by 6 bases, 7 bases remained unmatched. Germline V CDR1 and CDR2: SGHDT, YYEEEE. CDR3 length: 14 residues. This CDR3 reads CASSFRDRISEQYF. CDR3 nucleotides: TGTGCCAGCAGCTTCCGGGACAGGATCAGCGAGCAGTACTTC.

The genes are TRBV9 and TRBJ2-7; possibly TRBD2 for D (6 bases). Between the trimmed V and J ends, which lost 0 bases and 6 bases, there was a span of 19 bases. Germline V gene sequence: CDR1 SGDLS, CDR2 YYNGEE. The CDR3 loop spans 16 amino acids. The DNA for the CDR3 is TGTGCCAGCAGCGTAGGGCCCCCGACGGGAGTATTCGAGCAGTACTTC. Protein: CASSVGPPTGVFEQYF.

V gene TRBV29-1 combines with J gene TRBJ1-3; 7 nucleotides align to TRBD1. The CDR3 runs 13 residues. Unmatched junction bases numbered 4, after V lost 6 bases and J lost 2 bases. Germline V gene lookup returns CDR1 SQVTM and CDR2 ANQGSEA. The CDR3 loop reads CSVAGTAGNTIYF. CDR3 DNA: TGCAGCGTGGCCGGGACAGCTGGAAACACCATATATTTT.

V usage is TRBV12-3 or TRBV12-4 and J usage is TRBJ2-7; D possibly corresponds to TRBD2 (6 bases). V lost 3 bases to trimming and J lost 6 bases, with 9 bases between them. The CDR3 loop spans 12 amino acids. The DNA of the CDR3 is TGTGCCAGCAGTTTCCACGGGGGCGAGCAGTACTTC. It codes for CASSFHGGEQYF.

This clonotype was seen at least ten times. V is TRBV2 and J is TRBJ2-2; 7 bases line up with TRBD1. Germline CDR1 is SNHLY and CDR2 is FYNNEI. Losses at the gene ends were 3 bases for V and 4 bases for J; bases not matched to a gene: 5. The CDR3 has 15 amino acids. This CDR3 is CASSDADRVTGELFF. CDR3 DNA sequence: TGTGCCAGCAGTGATGCCGACAGGGTCACCGGGGAGCTGTTTTTT. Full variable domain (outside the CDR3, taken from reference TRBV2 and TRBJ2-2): EPEVTQTPSHQVTQMGQEVILRCVPISNHLYFYWYRQILGQKVEFLVSFYNNEISEKSEIFDDQFSVERPDGSNFTLKIRSTKLEDSAMYFCASSDADRVTGELFFGEGSRLTVL.

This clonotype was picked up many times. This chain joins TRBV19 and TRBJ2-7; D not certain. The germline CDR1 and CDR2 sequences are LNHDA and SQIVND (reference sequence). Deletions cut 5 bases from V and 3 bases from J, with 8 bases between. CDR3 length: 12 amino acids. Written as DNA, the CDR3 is TGTGCCAGTAGTGGCAACAGCTACGAGCAGTACTTC. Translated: CASSGNSYEQYF.

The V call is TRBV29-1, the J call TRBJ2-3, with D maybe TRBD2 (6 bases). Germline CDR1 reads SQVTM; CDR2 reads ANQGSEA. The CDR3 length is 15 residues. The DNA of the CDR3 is TGCAGTGTCGGGGGAACGATTTCGGGCACAGATACGCAGTATTTT. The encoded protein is CSVGGTISGTDTQYF.

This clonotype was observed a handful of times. This chain's CDR3 is CASSQDWGQTTQYF. CDR3 nucleotide sequence: TGTGCCAGCAGCCAAGATTGGGGACAAACGACGCAGTACTTC. The chain is built from TRBV3-1 and TRBJ2-5, with TRBD1 as a possible D gene (6 bases). There are 14 residues in the CDR3. The V gene lost 0 bases and the J gene lost 11 bases, with 16 bases spanning the gap. The germline gives CDR1 LGHDT, CDR2 YNNKEL (reference sequence).

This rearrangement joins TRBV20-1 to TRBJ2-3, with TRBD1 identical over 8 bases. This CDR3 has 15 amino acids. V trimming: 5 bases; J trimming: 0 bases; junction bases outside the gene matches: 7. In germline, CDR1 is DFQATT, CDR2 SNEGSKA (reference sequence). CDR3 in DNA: TGCAGTGCTGGGGACAGGCTACCTAGCACAGATACGCAGTATTTT. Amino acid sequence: CSAGDRLPSTDTQYF.

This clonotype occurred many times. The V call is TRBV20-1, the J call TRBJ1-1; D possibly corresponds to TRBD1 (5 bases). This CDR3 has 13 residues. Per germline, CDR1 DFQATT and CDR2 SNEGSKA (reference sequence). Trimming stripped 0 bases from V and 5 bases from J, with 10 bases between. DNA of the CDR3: TGCAGTGCTAGAGATGAACGGGGGACTGAAGCTTTCTTT. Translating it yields CSARDERGTEAFF.

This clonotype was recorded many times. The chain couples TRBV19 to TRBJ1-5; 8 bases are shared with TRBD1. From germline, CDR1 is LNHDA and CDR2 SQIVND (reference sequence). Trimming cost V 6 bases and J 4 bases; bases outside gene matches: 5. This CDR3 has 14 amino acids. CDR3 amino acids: CASSQTGANQPQHF. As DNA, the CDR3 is TGTGCCAGTAGCCAGACAGGGGCGAATCAGCCCCAGCATTTT.

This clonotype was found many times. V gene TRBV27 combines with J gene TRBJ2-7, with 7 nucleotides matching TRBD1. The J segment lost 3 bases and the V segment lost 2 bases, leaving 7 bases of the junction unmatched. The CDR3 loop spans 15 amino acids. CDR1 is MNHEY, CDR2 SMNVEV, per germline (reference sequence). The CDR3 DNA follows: TGTGCCAGCAGTTTAAAAGGGGGCGGTTTCTACGAGCAGTACTTC. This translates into CASSLKGGGFYEQYF.

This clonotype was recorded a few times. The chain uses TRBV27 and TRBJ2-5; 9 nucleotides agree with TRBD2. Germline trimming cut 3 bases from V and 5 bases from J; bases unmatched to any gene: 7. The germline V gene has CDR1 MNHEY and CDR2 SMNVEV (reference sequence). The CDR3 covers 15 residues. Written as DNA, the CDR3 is TGTGCCAGCAGTTTTTTAGCGGGAGTAGGGGAGACCCAGTACTTC. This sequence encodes CASSFLAGVGETQYF.

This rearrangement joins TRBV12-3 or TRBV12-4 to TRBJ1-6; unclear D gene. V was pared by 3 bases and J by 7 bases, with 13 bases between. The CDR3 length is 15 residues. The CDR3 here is CASSFTSDRNSPLHF. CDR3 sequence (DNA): TGTGCCAGCAGTTTTACGTCGGACCGCAATTCACCCCTCCACTTT.

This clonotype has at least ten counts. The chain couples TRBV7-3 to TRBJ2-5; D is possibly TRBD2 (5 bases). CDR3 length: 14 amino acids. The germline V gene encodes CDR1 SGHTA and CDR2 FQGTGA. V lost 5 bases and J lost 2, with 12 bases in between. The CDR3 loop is CASSPAAEQETQYF. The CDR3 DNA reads TGTGCCAGCAGCCCAGCAGCGGAACAAGAGACCCAGTACTTC.

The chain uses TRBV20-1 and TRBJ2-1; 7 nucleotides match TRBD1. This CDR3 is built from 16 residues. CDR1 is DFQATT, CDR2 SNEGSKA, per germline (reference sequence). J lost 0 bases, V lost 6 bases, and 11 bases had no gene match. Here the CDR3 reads CSAKLGGTVSYNEQFF. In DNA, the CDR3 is TGCAGTGCGAAACTAGGGGGCACCGTCTCCTACAATGAGCAGTTCTTC.

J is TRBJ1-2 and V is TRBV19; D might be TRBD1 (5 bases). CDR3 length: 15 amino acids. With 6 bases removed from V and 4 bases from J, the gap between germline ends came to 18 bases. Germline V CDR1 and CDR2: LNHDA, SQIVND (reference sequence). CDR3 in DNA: TGTGCCAGTAGGCCACCCGGGGCAGCGGGCTATGGCTACACCTTC. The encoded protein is CASRPPGAAGYGYTF.

This chain's CDR3 is CASSAGQGMNTEAFF. CDR3 nucleotide sequence: TGTGCCAGCAGTGCGGGACAGGGGATGAACACTGAAGCTTTCTTT. The rearrangement uses TRBV27 and TRBJ1-1, with TRBD1 matching over 10 bases. CDR3 length: 15 amino acids. Losses at the gene ends were 5 bases for V and 0 bases for J; bases not matched to a gene: 3. Germline V gene sequence: CDR1 MNHEY, CDR2 SMNVEV (reference sequence).

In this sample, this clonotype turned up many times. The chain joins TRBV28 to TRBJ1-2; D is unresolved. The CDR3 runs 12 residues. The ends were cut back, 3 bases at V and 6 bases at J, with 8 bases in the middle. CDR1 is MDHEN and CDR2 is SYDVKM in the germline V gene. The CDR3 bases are TGTGCCAGCAGTTTCCAGGAAGATGGCTACACCTTC. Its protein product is CASSFQEDGYTF.

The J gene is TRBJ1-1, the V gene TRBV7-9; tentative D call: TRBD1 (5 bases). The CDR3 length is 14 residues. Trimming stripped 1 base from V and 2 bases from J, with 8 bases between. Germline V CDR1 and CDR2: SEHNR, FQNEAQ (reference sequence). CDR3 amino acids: CASSLGQINTEAFF. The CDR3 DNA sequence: TGTGCCAGCAGCTTAGGACAGATAAACACTGAAGCTTTCTTT.

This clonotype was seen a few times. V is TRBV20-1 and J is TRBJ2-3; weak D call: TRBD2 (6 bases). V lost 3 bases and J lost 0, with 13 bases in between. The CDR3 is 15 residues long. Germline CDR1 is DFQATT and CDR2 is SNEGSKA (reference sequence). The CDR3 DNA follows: TGCAGTGCTAGTTATGCGGGGCCTAGCACAGATACGCAGTATTTT. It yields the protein CSASYAGPSTDTQYF.